A single sample gave rise to the 30 T cell receptor beta chains below, sequenced in a study of cytomegalovirus exposure and HLA in healthy donors. PCR was performed using 60 Vbeta and 13 Jbeta primers. TCRdb keeps only in-frame clones here, not all; method: immunoSEQ multiplex PCR. The table has about 80,000 clones, around three quarters seen once. Material: PBMCs. The source is a man aged 25 to 40 in good health and CMV-seronegative.

The chain uses TRBV11-2 and TRBJ2-7, with D possibly TRBD1 on 5 matching bases. The germline gives CDR1 SGHAT, CDR2 FQNNGV. The CDR3 has 14 amino acids. V lost 5 bases and J 0 bases, leaving 11 bases between the germline ends. Here the CDR3 reads CASSLLTGSYEQYF. The CDR3 DNA follows: TGTGCCAGCAGCCTCCTCACAGGCTCCTACGAGCAGTACTTC.

This chain joins TRBV6-5 and TRBJ2-5; D might be TRBD2 (6 bases). The J call may be incorrect, as the DNA end agrees better with TRBJ2-7. There are 13 residues in the CDR3. The germline V gene encodes CDR1 MNHEY and CDR2 SVGAGI. CDR3 nucleotides: TGTGCCAGCAGTTACTCCGGGACTTACGAGCAGTACTTC. Translated, it gives CASSYSGTYEQYF.

In its sample, this clone was seen once. Here the CDR3 reads CASKMVAGEITDTQYF. CDR3 sequence (DNA): TGTGCCAGCAAAATGGTGGCGGGAGAGATAACAGATACGCAGTATTTT. The gene calls are TRBV2 and TRBJ2-3; 7 nucleotides match TRBD2. V lost 7 bases to trimming and J lost 3 bases; unmatched junction nucleotides: 13. The CDR3 sequence is 16 residues long. Per germline, CDR1 SNHLY and CDR2 FYNNEI.

V is TRBV7-2 and J is TRBJ2-7; D not certain. V was cut by 5 bases and J by 0 bases, with 5 bases left in between. The CDR3 consists of 12 residues. CDR1 is SGHTA, CDR2 FQGNSA, per germline. In DNA, the CDR3 is TGTGCCAGCAGCCTCAGCTCCTACGAGCAGTACTTC. Protein: CASSLSSYEQYF.

V is TRBV18 and J is TRBJ2-3, with 9 bases identical to TRBD2. CDR3 size: 16 residues. Germline CDR1 and CDR2: KGHSH and LQKENI. The J segment lost 0 bases and the V segment lost 3 bases, leaving 4 bases of the junction unmatched. The CDR3 nucleotides read TGTGCCAGCTCACCGATTAGCGGGAGTAGCACAGATACGCAGTATTTT. It specifies CASSPISGSSTDTQYF. Full variable domain (outside the CDR3, taken from reference TRBV18 and TRBJ2-3): NAGVMQNPRHLVRRRGQEARLRCSPMKGHSHVYWYRQLPEEGLKFMVYLQKENIIDESGMPKERFSAEFPKEGPSILRIQQVVRGDSAAYFCASSPISGSSTDTQYFGPGTRLTVL.

V and J are TRBV7-9 and TRBJ2-7; no definite D call. Germline CDR1 and CDR2: SEHNR and FQNEAQ (reference sequence). V lost 0 bases and J lost 4, with 4 bases in between. The CDR3 has 12 amino acids. CDR3 DNA sequence: TGTGCCAGCAGCTTAGCCAGGTACGAGCAGTACTTC. This sequence encodes CASSLARYEQYF. The full variable domain, with the rest looked up from reference TRBV7-9 and TRBJ2-7, is DTGVSQNPRHKITKRGQNVTFRCDPISEHNRLYWYRQTLGQGPEFLTYFQNEAQLEKSRLLSDRFSAERPKGSFSTLEIQRTEQGDSAMYLCASSLARYEQYFGPGTRLTVT.

V gene TRBV2 combines with J gene TRBJ1-5; D gene uncertain. Trimming cost V 4 bases and J 2 bases, with 6 bases left between them. Germline CDR1 reads SNHLY; CDR2 reads FYNNEI. CDR3 length: 13 residues. The chain's CDR3 is CASSAAGNQPQHF. CDR3 nucleotides: TGTGCCAGCAGTGCAGCCGGCAATCAGCCCCAGCATTTT.

This clone has just one count. This chain links TRBV4-2 with TRBJ1-6, with D unclear. Germline-derived CDR1 and CDR2 are LGHNA and YNFKEQ. Deletions cut 0 bases from V and 14 bases from J, with 8 bases between. This CDR3 is 12 amino acids long. The CDR3 here is CASSQDLEALHF. The CDR3 bases are TGTGCCAGCAGCCAAGATTTGGAGGCCCTCCACTTT.

This clone occurred once. This CDR3 is CASSMSTAIYEQYF. The DNA for the CDR3 is TGTGCCAGCAGCATGTCCACTGCGATCTACGAGCAGTACTTC. The chain has TRBV7-6 and TRBJ2-7; D unresolved. Trimming cost V 5 bases and J 3 bases, with 14 bases left between them. Germline lookup yields CDR1 SGHVS and CDR2 FNYEAQ. The CDR3 has 14 amino acids. Looking up the rest from reference TRBV7-6 and TRBJ2-7 gives the full variable domain: GAGVSQSPRYKVTKRGQDVALRCDPISGHVSLYWYRQALGQGPEFLTYFNYEAQQDKSGLPNDRFSAERPEGSISTLTIQRTEQRDSAMYRCASSMSTAIYEQYFGPGTRLTVT.

The chain joins TRBV4-1 to TRBJ2-5, with TRBD2 matching 7 bases. Gene TRBJ2-7 matches the end of the DNA better, so the J call may be wrong. The CDR3 totals 17 residues. CDR1 and CDR2 (germline): MGHRA, YSYEKL. CDR3 amino acids: CASSPGVDSGSTYEQYF. CDR3 sequence (DNA): TGCGCCAGCAGCCCCGGTGTAGATAGCGGGTCAACCTACGAGCAGTACTTC.

This clone was detected only once. J is TRBJ2-2 and V is TRBV28; 11 nucleotides line up with TRBD1. Germline assignment: CDR1 MDHEN and CDR2 SYDVKM. The V segment lost 7 bases and the J segment 7 bases; nucleotides outside the gene matches: 2. This CDR3 contains 13 residues. DNA of the CDR3: TGTGCCAGCAAGGACAGGGGGCGCGGGGAGCTGTTTTTT. Translated: CASKDRGRGELFF.

This rearrangement joins TRBV15 to TRBJ2-1; TRBD1 matches at 9 bases. This CDR3 region has 14 residues. In germline, CDR1 is LNHNV, CDR2 YYDKDF (reference sequence). Germline trimming cut 5 bases from V and 6 bases from J; bases unmatched to any gene: 5. Here the CDR3 DNA reads TGTGCCACCAGCCTGAGACAGGGGGGCAATGAGCAGTTCTTC. It encodes CATSLRQGGNEQFF.

This chain joins TRBV4-3 and TRBJ1-1; D might be TRBD1 (5 bases). Germline V gives CDR1 LGHNA, CDR2 YSLEER. CDR3 length: 14 residues. V gave up 0 bases and J gave up 6 bases, with 11 bases separating them. The CDR3 spells CASSQEDTGAEAFF. CDR3 nucleotide sequence: TGCGCCAGCAGCCAAGAGGACACTGGCGCTGAAGCTTTCTTT.

The chain has TRBV4-1 and TRBJ2-3, with 7 bases lining up with TRBD1. With V trimmed by 4 bases and J by 3 bases, 13 bases remained unmatched. The CDR3 runs to 17 residues. Per germline, CDR1 MGHRA and CDR2 YSYEKL. The CDR3 loop reads CASSPGPLGQQTDTQYF. In DNA, the CDR3 is TGCGCCAGCAGCCCCGGCCCTTTGGGACAGCAAACAGATACGCAGTATTTT.

The rearrangement joins TRBV30 to TRBJ2-5, with 8 nucleotides matching TRBD2. Germline values: CDR1 GTSNPN, CDR2 SVGIG (reference sequence). V dropped 0 bases and J dropped 5; count of bases not matched to a gene: 5. The CDR3 runs 14 residues. Here the CDR3 DNA reads TGTGCCTGGAGTGTCGGGGGGGGCTATGAGACCCAGTACTTC. The encoded protein is CAWSVGGGYETQYF.

This clone has only a few counts. The chain joins TRBV5-6 to TRBJ2-5; TRBD2 might be the D (6 bases). This CDR3 spans 15 amino acids. V gave up 2 bases and J gave up 4 bases, with 15 bases separating them. Germline values: CDR1 SGHDT, CDR2 YYEEEE. Here the CDR3 reads CASSFGRGGSETQYF. The CDR3 bases are TGTGCCAGCAGCTTTGGTCGGGGAGGTTCAGAGACCCAGTACTTC. The full variable domain, in which reference TRBV5-6 and TRBJ2-5 provide the parts outside the CDR3, is DAGVTQSPTHLIKTRGQQVTLRCSPKSGHDTVSWYQQALGQGPQFIFQYYEEEERQRGNFPDRFSGHQFPNYSSELNVNALLLGDSALYLCASSFGRGGSETQYFGPGTRLLVL.

This chain joins TRBV6-6 and TRBJ2-5; tentatively, D is TRBD1 (6 bases). The DNA matches TRBJ2-7 better at its end, which makes the J call doubtful. This CDR3 contains 13 residues. Germline CDR1 and CDR2: MNHNY and SVGAGI (reference sequence). CDR3 loop: CASSRTAAYEQYF. The CDR3 DNA reads TGTGCCAGCAGTCGGACAGCCGCCTACGAGCAGTACTTC.

The chain couples TRBV28 to TRBJ2-7; D is possibly TRBD1 (5 bases). Germline CDR1 and CDR2: MDHEN and SYDVKM. Deletions cut 3 bases from V and 0 bases from J, with 9 bases between. This CDR3 contains 14 residues. CDR3 coding DNA: TGTGCCAGCAGTTTGACAGTTTACTCCTACGAGCAGTACTTC. This translates into CASSLTVYSYEQYF.

V usage is TRBV28 and J usage is TRBJ2-5; maybe TRBD2 (7 bases). V shed 4 bases and J shed 7 bases, with 22 bases lying between them. The CDR3 totals 16 residues. CDR1 and CDR2 (germline): MDHEN, SYDVKM. CDR3: CASSSHRGAVVGTQYF. CDR3 coding DNA: TGTGCCAGCAGTTCCCACCGGGGGGCAGTCGTGGGGACCCAGTACTTC.

The chain couples TRBV18 to TRBJ2-3, with a tentative D call TRBD2 (6 bases). The germline V gene encodes CDR1 KGHSH and CDR2 LQKENI. V dropped 3 bases and J dropped 2 bases, with 12 bases sitting between them. CDR3 length: 15 residues. The chain's CDR3 is CASSPGAGTTDTQYF. DNA for the CDR3: TGTGCCAGCTCACCCGGGGCGGGGACCACAGATACGCAGTATTTT.

The chain carries TRBV7-2 and TRBJ2-6; no reliable D call. There are 16 residues in the CDR3. The ends were cut back, 5 bases at V and 0 bases at J, with 11 bases in the middle. The germline V gene has CDR1 SGHTA and CDR2 FQGNSA. The CDR3 here is CASSPRSASGANVLTF. The CDR3 DNA sequence: TGTGCCAGCAGCCCCCGGAGCGCCTCTGGGGCCAACGTCCTGACTTTC.

The rearrangement uses TRBV29-1 and TRBJ2-1; D unclear. This CDR3 region has 15 residues. Germline V gene lookup returns CDR1 SQVTM and CDR2 ANQGSEA. Deletions cut 4 bases from V and 4 bases from J, with 17 bases between. The CDR3 protein is CSVVGVPGPYNEQFF. The CDR3 DNA follows: TGCAGCGTTGTTGGTGTCCCGGGTCCTTACAATGAGCAGTTCTTC.

The chain uses TRBV6-5 and TRBJ2-7, with D possibly being TRBD1 (6 bases). V dropped 0 bases and J dropped 2 bases, with 11 bases sitting between them. Germline CDR1 is MNHEY and CDR2 is SVGAGI. This CDR3 comprises 15 residues. The CDR3 DNA sequence: TGTGCCAGCAGTTACTCGCAGGGGCCTACCTACGAGCAGTACTTC. Its protein product is CASSYSQGPTYEQYF.

The chain employs TRBV27 and TRBJ1-2; D gene ambiguous. Germline loops: CDR1 MNHEY, CDR2 SMNVEV (reference sequence). Trimming cost V 10 bases and J 8 bases, with 11 bases left between them. This CDR3 is 10 amino acids long. This CDR3 reads CAKARHGYTF. CDR3 coding DNA: TGTGCCAAGGCAAGACACGGCTACACCTTC.

The chain employs TRBV7-9 and TRBJ2-7; D might be TRBD1 (5 bases). CDR1 SEHNR and CDR2 FQNEAQ come from the germline V gene (reference sequence). The V gene lost 1 base and the J gene lost 2 bases, with 6 bases spanning the gap. The length of the CDR3 is 13 residues. The CDR3 loop reads CASSLETAYEQYF. CDR3 nucleotide sequence: TGTGCCAGCAGCTTAGAGACAGCCTACGAGCAGTACTTC.

The V call is TRBV5-1, the J call TRBJ1-4, with D perhaps TRBD1 (6 bases). The CDR3 runs to 15 residues. V was pared by 4 bases and J by 4 bases, with 14 bases between. Per germline, CDR1 SGHRS and CDR2 YFSETQ. This CDR3 is CASSRGGSFNEKLFF. CDR3 coding DNA: TGCGCCAGCAGCCGGGGGGGCAGCTTTAATGAAAAACTGTTTTTT. Based on the CDR3 plus reference TRBV5-1 and TRBJ1-4, the full variable domain is KAGVTQTPRYLIKTRGQQVTLSCSPISGHRSVSWYQQTPGQGLQFLFEYFSETQRNKGNFPGRFSGRQFSNSRSEMNVSTLELGDSALYLCASSRGGSFNEKLFFGSGTQLSVL.

A word on this clone: A read error may account for a junction end that differs from germline. V usage is TRBV6-4 and J usage is TRBJ2-3; no clear D. The V gene's germline CDR1 is MRHNA and CDR2 SNTAGT. The length of the CDR3 is 13 residues. The CDR3: CATSRGHTDTQYF. The CDR3 DNA reads TGTGCCACCAGTCGCGGTCACACAGATACGCAGTATTTT.

The chain carries TRBV19 and TRBJ1-2, with D possibly TRBD1 on 6 matching bases. The CDR3 extends over 14 amino acids. Germline V CDR1 and CDR2: LNHDA, SQIVND (reference sequence). Trimming shortened V by 7 bases and J by 2 bases, and 14 bases separated the two germline ends. The CDR3 DNA reads as TGTGCCAGTACCGCGGGGGGCAGAAACTATGGCTACACCTTC. This gives the protein CASTAGGRNYGYTF.

The chain employs TRBV7-8 and TRBJ1-1; TRBD1 might be the D (6 bases). There are 16 residues in the CDR3. V was clipped by 5 bases and J by 3 bases, with 19 bases between them. Looked up from germline, CDR1 is SGHVS and CDR2 is FQNEAQ. The CDR3: CASSRTGMKFDTEAFF. DNA of the CDR3: TGTGCCAGCAGCCGCACAGGGATGAAGTTCGACACTGAAGCTTTCTTT.

CDR3: CASSFGQGMIKTQYF. The CDR3 DNA sequence: TGTGCCAGCAGCTTCGGACAGGGGATGATAAAGACCCAGTACTTC. The V call is TRBV6-1, the J call TRBJ2-5; 9 bases match TRBD1. Germline V gene data show CDR1 as MNHNS and CDR2 as SASEGT. The CDR3 is 15 residues long. V lost 6 bases and J lost 6; bases outside the gene matches: 11.